This T cell receptor (beta chain) is from a study of blood T cell repertoires in COVID-19. Study context: Italy, Spain and the United States were the sources of the convalescent and acute COVID-19 samples. Sources were T cells, B-cell-depleted T cells, or PBMCs; the material itself was cDNA or gDNA.

The repertoire was sequenced with immunoSEQ multiplex PCR; TCRdb's copy has only in-frame clones and lacks some. The data show a few hundred thousand clones, with about 88% seen just once and more than 0.9% held by the top ten. The CDR3 is made up of 16 amino acids. The V end was cut by 4 bases, the J end by 9 bases, with 19 bases between. The germline gives CDR1 MNHEY, CDR2 SMNVEV (reference sequence). Those who participated ranged in age from about 18 to 89 years and resided in about 24 US areas. Two negative PCRs, clearance, or symptom resolution characterized the recovered Cohort 3 donors. The sequence came from a woman aged 25 to 39 who had recovered from COVID-19. Sequenced material: PBMCs or T cells enriched from blood (not recorded which). The gene calls are TRBV27 and TRBJ1-6; weak D call: TRBD1 (5 bases). CDR3 amino acids: CASSSRFGDRFSPLHF. The CDR3 DNA reads as TGTGCCAGCAGTTCTAGATTCGGCGACAGATTTTCACCCCTCCACTTT.